A selection of T cell receptor beta chains follows, all from one sample in a study of radiotherapy plus CTLA-4 blockade in lung cancer. The protocol was immunoSEQ multiplex PCR, while the TCRdb copy is restricted to in-frame clones and leaves out a portion. The repertoire includes tens of thousands of clones, 60% to 80% of them detected once, and about 2.2% sits in the top ten. The sequencing used peripheral blood, collected from a patient treated with radiotherapy plus ipilimumab. The receptors shown here come from a human donor with non-small cell lung cancer whose response to radiotherapy plus ipilimumab could not be evaluated. Each CDR3 is given with its conserved first and last residue. D genes are given only for firm matches. Clone size is stated in some rows and not others, as once, few, many or a class when expanded.

CDR3aa: CAHRTPLSGANVLTF
CDR3nt: TGTGCCCACCGAACGCCCCTATCTGGGGCCAACGTCCTGACTTTC
j_gene: TRBJ2-6
v_gene: TRBV6-4
abundance: NA
d_gene: NA

CDR3aa: CASSWQSGGLNGELFF
CDR3nt: TGCGCCAGCAGCTGGCAGAGCGGGGGCCTCAACGGGGAGCTGTTTTTT
j_gene: TRBJ2-2
v_gene: TRBV5-1
abundance: NA
d_gene: TRBD2

CDR3aa: CASSPALGLARPAGDTQYF
CDR3nt: TGTGCCAGCAGTCCCGCTCTCGGACTAGCGAGACCTGCGGGAGATACGCAGTATTTT
j_gene: TRBJ2-3
v_gene: TRBV7-2
abundance: NA
d_gene: TRBD2

CDR3aa: CGTGESTGELFF
CDR3nt: TGCGGTACAGGGGAATCCACCGGGGAGCTGTTTTTT
j_gene: TRBJ2-2
v_gene: TRBV29-1
abundance: NA
d_gene: TRBD1

CDR3aa: CASRTIHKTGVNTEAFF
CDR3nt: TGTGCCAGCCGAACCATCCATAAGACAGGGGTGAACACTGAAGCTTTCTTT
j_gene: TRBJ1-1
v_gene: TRBV27
abundance: NA
d_gene: TRBD1

CDR3aa: CASSHLEQPTNEKLFF
CDR3nt: TGCGCCAGCAGTCATTTGGAACAGCCAACTAATGAAAAACTGTTTTTT
j_gene: TRBJ1-4
v_gene: TRBV23-1
abundance: medium-sized
d_gene: NA

CDR3aa: CASSPSGTANSPLHF
CDR3nt: TGTGCCAGCTCACCCTCCGGGACAGCTAATTCACCCCTCCACTTT
j_gene: TRBJ1-6
v_gene: TRBV18
abundance: NA
d_gene: TRBD1

CDR3aa: CASSPPLRAGGNTEAFF
CDR3nt: TGTGCCAGCAGCCCCCCGTTGAGGGCAGGCGGGAACACTGAAGCTTTCTTT
j_gene: TRBJ1-1
v_gene: TRBV9
abundance: NA
d_gene: NA

CDR3aa: CASSLGPRSGSSYEQYF
CDR3nt: TGTGCCAGCAGCTTAGGGCCCCGTAGCGGGAGCTCCTACGAGCAGTACTTC
j_gene: TRBJ2-7
v_gene: TRBV7-9
abundance: NA
d_gene: TRBD2

CDR3aa: CASTGGGGRNEQFF
CDR3nt: TGTGCCAGCACGGGTGGCGGGGGGAGGAATGAGCAGTTCTTC
j_gene: TRBJ2-1
v_gene: TRBV7-6
abundance: NA
d_gene: TRBD2

CDR3aa: CASSSGHYSNQPQHF
CDR3nt: TGTGCCAGCAGTTCGGGACATTATAGCAATCAGCCCCAGCATTTT
j_gene: TRBJ1-5
v_gene: TRBV6-5
abundance: NA
d_gene: NA